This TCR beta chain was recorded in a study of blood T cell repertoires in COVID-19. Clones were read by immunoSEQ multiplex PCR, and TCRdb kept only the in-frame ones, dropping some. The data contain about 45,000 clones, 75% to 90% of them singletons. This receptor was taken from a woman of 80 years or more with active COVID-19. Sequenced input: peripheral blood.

CDR3 sequence (DNA): TGTGCCAGCAGCCAAGTCAGGGGTGGCGACATTCAGTACTTC. It translates to CASSQVRGGDIQYF. The chain recombines TRBV3-1 (or the pseudogene TRBV3-2) with TRBJ2-4, with a tentative D call TRBD1 (6 bases). CDR1 is LGHDT, CDR2 YNNKEL, per germline (reference sequence). The CDR3 consists of 14 residues. V dropped 1 base and J dropped 8 bases, with 12 bases sitting between them.